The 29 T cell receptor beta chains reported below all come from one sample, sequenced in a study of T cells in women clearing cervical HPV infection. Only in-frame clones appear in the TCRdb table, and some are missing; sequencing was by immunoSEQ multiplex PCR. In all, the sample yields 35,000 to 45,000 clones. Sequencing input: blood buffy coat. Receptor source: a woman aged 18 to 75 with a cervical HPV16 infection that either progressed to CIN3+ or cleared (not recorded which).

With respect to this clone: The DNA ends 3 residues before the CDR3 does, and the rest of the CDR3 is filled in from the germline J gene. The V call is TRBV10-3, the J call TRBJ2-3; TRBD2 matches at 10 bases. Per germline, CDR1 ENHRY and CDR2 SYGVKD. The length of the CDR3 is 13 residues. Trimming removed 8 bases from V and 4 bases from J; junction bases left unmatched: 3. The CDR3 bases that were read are TGTGCCATCGCTAGCGGGAGTGCAGATACG. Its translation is CAIASGSADT. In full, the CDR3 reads CAIASGSADTQYF.

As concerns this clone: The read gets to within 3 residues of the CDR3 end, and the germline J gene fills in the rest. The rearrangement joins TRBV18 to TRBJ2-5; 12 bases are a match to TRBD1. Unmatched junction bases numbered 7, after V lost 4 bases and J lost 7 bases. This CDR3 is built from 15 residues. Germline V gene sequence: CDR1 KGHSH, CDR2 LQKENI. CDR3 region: CASSQGQGALGTQYF. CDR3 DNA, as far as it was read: TGTGCCAGCTCACAGGGACAGGGGGCACTCGGGACC.

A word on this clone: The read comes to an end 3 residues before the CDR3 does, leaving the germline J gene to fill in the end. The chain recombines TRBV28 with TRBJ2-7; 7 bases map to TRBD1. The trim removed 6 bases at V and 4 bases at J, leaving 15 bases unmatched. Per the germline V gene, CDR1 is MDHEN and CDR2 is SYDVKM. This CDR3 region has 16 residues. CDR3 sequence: CASRTTFRDSDYEQYF. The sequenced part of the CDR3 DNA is TGTGCCAGCAGAACTACTTTCCGGGACAGTGATTACGAG.

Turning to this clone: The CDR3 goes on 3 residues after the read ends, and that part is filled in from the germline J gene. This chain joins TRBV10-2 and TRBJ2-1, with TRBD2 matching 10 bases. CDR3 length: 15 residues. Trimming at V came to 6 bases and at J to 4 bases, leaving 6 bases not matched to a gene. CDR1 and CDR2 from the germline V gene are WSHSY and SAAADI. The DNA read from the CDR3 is TGCGCCAGCAGGGTAGCGGGGGGCCCGTACAATGAG. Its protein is CASRVAGGPYNE. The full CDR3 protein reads CASRVAGGPYNEQFF.

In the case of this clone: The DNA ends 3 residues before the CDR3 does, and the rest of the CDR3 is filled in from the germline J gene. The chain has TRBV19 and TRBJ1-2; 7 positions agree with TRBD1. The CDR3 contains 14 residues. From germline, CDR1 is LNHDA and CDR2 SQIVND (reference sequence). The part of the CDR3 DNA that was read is TGTGCCAGTAGCCCCGGGACAGCTCCGGGGGGC. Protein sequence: CASSPGTAPGG. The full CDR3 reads CASSPGTAPGGYTF.

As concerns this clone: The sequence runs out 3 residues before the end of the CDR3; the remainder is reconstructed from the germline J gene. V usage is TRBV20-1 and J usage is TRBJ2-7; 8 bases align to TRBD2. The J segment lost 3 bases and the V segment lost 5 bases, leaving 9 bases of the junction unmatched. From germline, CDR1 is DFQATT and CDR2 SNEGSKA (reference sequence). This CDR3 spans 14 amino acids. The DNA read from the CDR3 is TGCAGTGCTGGAGCTAGCGGGCGTTACTACGAG. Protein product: CSAGASGRYYE. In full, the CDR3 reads CSAGASGRYYEQYF.

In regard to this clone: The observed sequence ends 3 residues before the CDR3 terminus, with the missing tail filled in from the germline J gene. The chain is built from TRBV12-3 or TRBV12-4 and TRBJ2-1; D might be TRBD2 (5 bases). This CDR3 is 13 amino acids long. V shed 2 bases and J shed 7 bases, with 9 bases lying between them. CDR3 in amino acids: CASSLSGWNEQFF. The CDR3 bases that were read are TGTGCCAGCAGTTTATCGGGGTGGAATGAG.

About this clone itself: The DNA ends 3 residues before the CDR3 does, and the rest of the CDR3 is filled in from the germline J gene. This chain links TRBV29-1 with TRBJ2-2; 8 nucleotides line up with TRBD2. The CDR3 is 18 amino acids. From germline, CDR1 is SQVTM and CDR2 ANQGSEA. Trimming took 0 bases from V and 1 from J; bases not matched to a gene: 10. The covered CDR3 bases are TGCAGCGTTGAAGATCTTCTAGCGGGTTCTCAGAACACCGGGGAG. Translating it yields CSVEDLLAGSQNTGE. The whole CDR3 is CSVEDLLAGSQNTGELFF.

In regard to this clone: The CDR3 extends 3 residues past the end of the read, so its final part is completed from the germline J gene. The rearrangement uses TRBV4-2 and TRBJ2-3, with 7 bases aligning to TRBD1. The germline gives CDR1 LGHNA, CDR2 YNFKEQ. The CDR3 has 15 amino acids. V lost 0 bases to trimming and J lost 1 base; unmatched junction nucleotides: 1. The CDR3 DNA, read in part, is TGTGCCAGCAGCCAAGAAGGGACAGGCACAGATACG. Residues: CASSQEGTGTDT. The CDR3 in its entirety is CASSQEGTGTDTQYF.

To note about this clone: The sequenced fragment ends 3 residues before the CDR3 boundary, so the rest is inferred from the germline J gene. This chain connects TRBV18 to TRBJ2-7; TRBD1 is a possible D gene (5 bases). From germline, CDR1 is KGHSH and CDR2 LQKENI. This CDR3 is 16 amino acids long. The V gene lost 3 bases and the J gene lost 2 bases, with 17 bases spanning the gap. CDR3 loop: CASSPPQGLATYEQYF. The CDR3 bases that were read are TGTGCCAGCTCACCTCCTCAGGGTTTGGCAACCTACGAG.

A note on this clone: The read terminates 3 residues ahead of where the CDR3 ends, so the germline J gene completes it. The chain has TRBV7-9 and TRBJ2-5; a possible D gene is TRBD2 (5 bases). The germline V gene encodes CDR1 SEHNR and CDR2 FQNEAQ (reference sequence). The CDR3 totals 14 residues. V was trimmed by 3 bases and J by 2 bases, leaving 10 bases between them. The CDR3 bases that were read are TGTGCCAGCAGCTTGAACCCGGGGCAAGAGACC. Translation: CASSLNPGQET. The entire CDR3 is CASSLNPGQETQYF.

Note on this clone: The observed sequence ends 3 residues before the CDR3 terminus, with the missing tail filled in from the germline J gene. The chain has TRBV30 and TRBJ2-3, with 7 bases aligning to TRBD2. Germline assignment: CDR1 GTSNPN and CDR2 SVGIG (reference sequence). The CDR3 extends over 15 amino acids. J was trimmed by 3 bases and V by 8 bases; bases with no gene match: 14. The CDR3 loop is CARRRGEGATDTQYF. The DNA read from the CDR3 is TGTGCCCGTCGGCGCGGGGAGGGAGCAACAGATACG.

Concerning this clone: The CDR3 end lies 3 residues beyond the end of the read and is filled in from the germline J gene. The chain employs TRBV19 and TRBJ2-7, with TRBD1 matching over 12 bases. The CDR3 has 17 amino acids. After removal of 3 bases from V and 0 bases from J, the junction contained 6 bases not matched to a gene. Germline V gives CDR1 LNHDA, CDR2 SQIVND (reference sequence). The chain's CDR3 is CASSMGQGAASSYEQYF. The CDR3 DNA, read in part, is TGTGCCAGTAGTATGGGACAGGGGGCAGCAAGCTCCTACGAG.

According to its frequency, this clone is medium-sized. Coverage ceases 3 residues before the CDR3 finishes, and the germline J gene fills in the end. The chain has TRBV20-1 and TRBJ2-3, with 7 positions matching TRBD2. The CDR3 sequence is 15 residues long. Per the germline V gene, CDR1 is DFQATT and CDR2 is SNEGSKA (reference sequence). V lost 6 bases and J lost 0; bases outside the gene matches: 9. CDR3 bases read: TGCAGTGCCCTCACTAGCGACCTTAGCACAGATACG. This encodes CSALTSDLSTDT. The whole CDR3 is CSALTSDLSTDTQYF.

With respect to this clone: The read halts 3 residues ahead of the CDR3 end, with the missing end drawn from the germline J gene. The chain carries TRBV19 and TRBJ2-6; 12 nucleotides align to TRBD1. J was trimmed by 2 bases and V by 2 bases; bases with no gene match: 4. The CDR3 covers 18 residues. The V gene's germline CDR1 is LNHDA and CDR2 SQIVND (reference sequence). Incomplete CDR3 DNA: TGTGCCAGTAGTATAATGGGGACAGGGGGCACTGGGGCCAACGTC. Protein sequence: CASSIMGTGGTGANV. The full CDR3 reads CASSIMGTGGTGANVLTF.

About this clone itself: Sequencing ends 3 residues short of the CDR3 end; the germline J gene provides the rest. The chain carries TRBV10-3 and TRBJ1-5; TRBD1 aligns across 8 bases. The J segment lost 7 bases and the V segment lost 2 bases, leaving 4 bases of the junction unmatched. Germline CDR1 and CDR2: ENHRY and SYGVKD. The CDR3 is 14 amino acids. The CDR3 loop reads CAISETGGRQPQHF. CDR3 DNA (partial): TGTGCCATCAGTGAGACAGGGGGGCGGCAGCCC.

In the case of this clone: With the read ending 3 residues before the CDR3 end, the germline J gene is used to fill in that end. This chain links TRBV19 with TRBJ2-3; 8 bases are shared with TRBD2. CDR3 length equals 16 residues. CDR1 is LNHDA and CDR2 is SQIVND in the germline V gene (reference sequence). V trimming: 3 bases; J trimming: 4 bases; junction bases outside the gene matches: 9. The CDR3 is CASSILWRSGADTQYF. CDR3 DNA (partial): TGTGCCAGTAGTATTTTGTGGCGTAGCGGGGCAGATACG. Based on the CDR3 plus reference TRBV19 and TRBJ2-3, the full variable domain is DGGITQSPKYLFRKEGQNVTLSCEQNLNHDAMYWYRQDPGQGLRLIYYSQIVNDFQKGDIAEGYSVSREKKESFPLTVTSAQKNPTAFYLCASSILWRSGADTQYFGPGTRLTVL.

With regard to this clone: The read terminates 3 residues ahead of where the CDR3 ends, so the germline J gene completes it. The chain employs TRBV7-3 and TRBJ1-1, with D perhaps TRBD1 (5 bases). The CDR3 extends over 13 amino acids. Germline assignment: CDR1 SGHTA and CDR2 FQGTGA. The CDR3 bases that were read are TGTGCCAGCAGCTTAATGGGGCTGGGGGAA. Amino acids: CASSLMGLGE. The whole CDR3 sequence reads CASSLMGLGEAFF.

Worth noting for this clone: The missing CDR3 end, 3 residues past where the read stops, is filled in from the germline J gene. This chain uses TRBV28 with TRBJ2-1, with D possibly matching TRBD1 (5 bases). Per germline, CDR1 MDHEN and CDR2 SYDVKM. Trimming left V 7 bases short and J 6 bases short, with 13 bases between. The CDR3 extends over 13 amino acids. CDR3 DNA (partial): TGTGCCAGCACCAGGGCAGGGCGCAATGAG. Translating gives CASTRAGRNE. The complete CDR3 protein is CASTRAGRNEQFF.

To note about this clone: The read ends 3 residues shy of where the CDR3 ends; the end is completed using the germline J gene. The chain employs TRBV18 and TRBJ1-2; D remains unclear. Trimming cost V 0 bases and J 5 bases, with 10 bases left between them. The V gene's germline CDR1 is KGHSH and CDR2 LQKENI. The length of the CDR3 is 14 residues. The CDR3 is CASSPPAVQYGYTF. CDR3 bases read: TGTGCCAGCTCACCACCGGCTGTTCAATATGGC.

The covered CDR3 bases are TGTGCCAGCAGTTTCAGGGAGAGGGGATACAATGAG. Translated, it gives CASSFRERGYNE. The entire CDR3 protein is CASSFRERGYNEQFF. The chain is built from TRBV7-9 and TRBJ2-1; perhaps D is TRBD1 or TRBD2 (5 bases each). The sequenced fragment ends 3 residues before the CDR3 boundary, so the rest is inferred from the germline J gene. Looked up from germline, CDR1 is SEHNR and CDR2 is FQNEAQ (reference sequence). V lost 6 bases and J 4 bases, leaving 16 bases between the germline ends. The CDR3 loop spans 15 amino acids.

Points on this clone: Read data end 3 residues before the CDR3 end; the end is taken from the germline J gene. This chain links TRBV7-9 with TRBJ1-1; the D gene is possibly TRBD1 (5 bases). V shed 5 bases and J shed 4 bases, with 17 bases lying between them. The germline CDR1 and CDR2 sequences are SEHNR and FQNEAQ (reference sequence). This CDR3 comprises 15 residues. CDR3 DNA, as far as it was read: TGTGCCAGCAGCCAGTGGCAGGGTGTAAGCACTGAA. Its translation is CASSQWQGVSTE. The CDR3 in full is CASSQWQGVSTEAFF.

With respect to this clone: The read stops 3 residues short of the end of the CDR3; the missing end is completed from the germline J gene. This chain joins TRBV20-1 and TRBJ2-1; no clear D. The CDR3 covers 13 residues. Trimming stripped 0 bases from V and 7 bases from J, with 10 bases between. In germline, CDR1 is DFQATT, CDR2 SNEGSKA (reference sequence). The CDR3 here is CSARESARNEQFF. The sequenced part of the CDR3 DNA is TGCAGTGCTAGAGAAAGCGCGAGGAATGAG.

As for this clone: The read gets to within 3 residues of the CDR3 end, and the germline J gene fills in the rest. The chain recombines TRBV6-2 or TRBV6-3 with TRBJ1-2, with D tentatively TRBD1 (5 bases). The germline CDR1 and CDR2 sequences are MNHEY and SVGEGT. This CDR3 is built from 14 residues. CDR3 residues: CASSYSAGWADYTF. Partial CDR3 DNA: TGTGCCAGCAGTTACTCAGCAGGGTGGGCTGAC.

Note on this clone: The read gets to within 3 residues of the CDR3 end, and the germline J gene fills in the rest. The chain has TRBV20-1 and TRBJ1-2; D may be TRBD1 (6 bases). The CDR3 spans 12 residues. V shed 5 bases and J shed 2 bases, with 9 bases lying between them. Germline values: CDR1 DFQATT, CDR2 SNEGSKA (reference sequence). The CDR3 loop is CSAPTGNYGYTF. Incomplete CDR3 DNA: TGCAGTGCTCCTACAGGGAACTATGGC.

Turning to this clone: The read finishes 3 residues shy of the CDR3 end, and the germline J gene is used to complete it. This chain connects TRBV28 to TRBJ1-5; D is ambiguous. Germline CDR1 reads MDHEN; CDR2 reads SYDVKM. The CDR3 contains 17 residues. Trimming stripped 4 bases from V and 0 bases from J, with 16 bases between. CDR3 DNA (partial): TGTGCCAGCAGTTCACGTGACATTTGGAGTAGCAATCAGCCC. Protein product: CASSSRDIWSSNQP. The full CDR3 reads CASSSRDIWSSNQPQHF.

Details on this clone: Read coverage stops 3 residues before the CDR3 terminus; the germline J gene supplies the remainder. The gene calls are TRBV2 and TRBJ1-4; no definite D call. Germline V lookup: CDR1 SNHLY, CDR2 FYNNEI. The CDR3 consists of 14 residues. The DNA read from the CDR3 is TGTGCCAGCAGTGAAGCCGGGGATAATTCACCA. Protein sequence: CASSEAGDNSP. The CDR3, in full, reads CASSEAGDNSPLFF.

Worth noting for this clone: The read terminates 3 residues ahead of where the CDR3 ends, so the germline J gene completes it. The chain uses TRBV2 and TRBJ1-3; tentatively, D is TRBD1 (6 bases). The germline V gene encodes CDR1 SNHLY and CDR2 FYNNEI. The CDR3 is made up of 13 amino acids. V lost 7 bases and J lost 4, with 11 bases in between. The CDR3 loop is CASKAGTGNTIYF. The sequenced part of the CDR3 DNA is TGTGCCAGCAAGGCAGGGACAGGAAACACC.

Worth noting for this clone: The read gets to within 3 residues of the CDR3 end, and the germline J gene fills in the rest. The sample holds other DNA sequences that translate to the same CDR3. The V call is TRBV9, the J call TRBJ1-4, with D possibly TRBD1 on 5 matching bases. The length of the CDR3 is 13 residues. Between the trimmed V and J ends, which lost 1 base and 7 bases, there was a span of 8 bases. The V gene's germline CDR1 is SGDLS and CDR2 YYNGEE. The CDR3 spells CASSVSGGEKLFF. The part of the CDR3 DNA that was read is TGTGCCAGCAGCGTATCGGGGGGTGAAAAA.